Listed here are 2 T cell receptor beta chains from one sample, sequenced in a study of blood T cell repertoires in COVID-19. The assay was immunoSEQ multiplex PCR, and TCRdb's table has in-frame clones only and misses some. The table records some 100,000 clones, approximately 86% of them present only once. The sample was PBMCs or T cells enriched from blood (not recorded which). All receptors come from a woman between 45 and 65 years old who had recovered from COVID-19.

This chain uses TRBV30 with TRBJ1-5, with D possibly being TRBD1 (5 bases). CDR1 GTSNPN and CDR2 SVGIG come from the germline V gene (reference sequence). The CDR3 extends over 14 amino acids. Trimming took off 1 base at V and 6 bases at J, with 13 bases between the two ends. This CDR3 is CAWSADSESQPQHF. Here the CDR3 DNA reads TGTGCCTGGAGTGCTGACAGCGAAAGTCAGCCCCAGCATTTT.

This chain uses TRBV27 with TRBJ1-2; 8 bases fit TRBD1. V trimming: 5 bases; J trimming: 3 bases; junction bases outside the gene matches: 8. From germline, CDR1 is MNHEY and CDR2 SMNVEV (reference sequence). The CDR3 runs to 15 residues. CDR3 residues: CASSERQGFDYGYTF. CDR3 bases: TGTGCCAGCAGTGAGAGACAGGGGTTTGACTATGGCTACACCTTC.